Following are 26 T cell receptor beta chains from one sample sequenced in a study of blood T cells in healthy people across ages. Next came a second PCR, run for about 7 to 11 cycles, which used a sample-barcoded 5' primer along with a J-beta primer mix. From the 5' RACE reads, TCRdb called clonotypes with MiXCR, one entry per CDR3 protein. The sample contains more than 800,000 distinct CDR3 sequences, 25% to 35% of which appear only once. The sample comprised blood. All receptors come from a woman of 80 years or more in good health.

This clonotype was seen ten or more times. V gene TRBV5-5 combines with J gene TRBJ1-2; D remains unclear. Per germline, CDR1 SGHKS and CDR2 YYEKEE (reference sequence). Trimming stripped 5 bases from V and 3 bases from J, with 14 bases between. This CDR3 has 14 residues. Here the CDR3 reads CASSPPPGYYGYTF. The CDR3 region has the DNA TGTGCCAGCAGTCCCCCCCCAGGTTACTATGGCTACACCTTC.

The chain is built from TRBV29-1 and TRBJ1-1; D remains unclear. Trimming left V 4 bases short and J 2 bases short, with 14 bases between. Germline CDR1 SQVTM, CDR2 ANQGSEA. CDR3 length equals 14 residues. In DNA, the CDR3 is TGCAGCGTTGGCGCCAGGTTTCTAAACACTGAAGCTTTCTTT. Protein: CSVGARFLNTEAFF.

This clonotype was seen ten or more times. The chain employs TRBV5-1 and TRBJ2-5, with D uncertain. Trimming shortened V by 1 base and J by 4 bases, and 14 bases separated the two germline ends. The CDR3 spans 15 residues. Germline V CDR1 and CDR2: SGHRS, YFSETQ. Here the CDR3 DNA reads TGCGCCAGCAGCTTGAGCCTAGACCCCACAGAGACCCAGTACTTC. Translation: CASSLSLDPTETQYF.

This clonotype was counted many times. The chain employs TRBV7-2 and TRBJ2-1; 7 nucleotides agree with TRBD2. The germline CDR1 and CDR2 sequences are SGHTA and FQGNSA. The J segment lost 3 bases and the V segment lost 5 bases, leaving 7 bases of the junction unmatched. This CDR3 region has 15 residues. CDR3 nucleotide sequence: TGTGCCAGCAGCCGATTATCTAGCGGCTACAATGAGCAGTTCTTC. It is translated as CASSRLSSGYNEQFF.

This clonotype was counted at least ten times. The chain carries TRBV7-2 and TRBJ1-5, with 7 nucleotides matching TRBD1. There are 16 residues in the CDR3. The V gene end was trimmed by 5 bases and the J gene end by 0 bases; junction bases not matched to a gene: 7. Germline V gene data show CDR1 as SGHTA and CDR2 as FQGNSA. CDR3 sequence (DNA): TGTGCCAGCAGCCCACAGGGGCCGTATAGCAATCAGCCCCAGCATTTT. Its protein is CASSPQGPYSNQPQHF. Together with reference TRBV7-2 and TRBJ1-5, the CDR3 gives the full variable domain: GAGVSQSPSNKVTEKGKDVELRCDPISGHTALYWYRQSLGQGLEFLIYFQGNSAPDKSGLPSDRFSAERTGGSVSTLTIQRTQQEDSAVYLCASSPQGPYSNQPQHFGDGTRLSIL.

This clonotype was seen many times. The chain is built from TRBV7-2 and TRBJ1-2, with 8 bases identical to TRBD1. Per the germline V gene, CDR1 is SGHTA and CDR2 is FQGNSA. This CDR3 has 13 amino acids. The trim removed 5 bases at V and 7 bases at J, leaving 6 bases unmatched. CDR3 in amino acids: CASSRTGLSGYTF. In DNA form, the CDR3 reads TGTGCCAGCAGCCGGACAGGGCTTTCTGGCTACACCTTC.

Worth noting for this clonotype: At one boundary the junction diverges from the germline segment, which might be a read error. The chain has TRBV14 and TRBJ1-1; D call uncertain. The CDR3 covers 12 residues. Germline CDR1 and CDR2: SGHDN and FVKESK. The CDR3 protein is CVSRHLGTEAFF. The DNA for the CDR3 is TGTGTCAGCAGGCATTTGGGGACTGAAGCTTTCTTT.

This clonotype came up many times. The rearrangement uses TRBV10-2 and TRBJ2-7; possible D gene TRBD2, 6 bases. Germline V gene data show CDR1 as WSHSY and CDR2 as SAAADI. This CDR3 contains 14 residues. V was shortened by 4 bases and J by 6 bases, with 16 bases between the two germline ends. As DNA, the CDR3 is TGCGCCAGCAGTGTTGGGACTGCACCTACCGAGCAGTACTTC. As protein: CASSVGTAPTEQYF.

This clonotype was counted between two and nine times. The chain couples TRBV30 to TRBJ2-5, with 8 positions matching TRBD2. V lost 5 bases, J lost 11 bases, and 19 bases stayed unmatched. This CDR3 has 15 amino acids. Looked up from germline, CDR1 is GTSNPN and CDR2 is SVGIG (reference sequence). The CDR3 sequence is CAWDRAGVRGNEQYF. Here the CDR3 DNA reads TGTGCCTGGGACCGAGCGGGGGTTCGTGGGAATGAGCAGTACTTC.

This clonotype has a handful of counts. Possible read error: a much larger clone is one base away. V is TRBV9 and J is TRBJ2-7; D is uncertain. V lost 5 bases and J 7 bases, leaving 19 bases between the germline ends. This CDR3 has 14 residues. CDR1 is SGDLS, CDR2 YYNGEE, per germline. The CDR3, as DNA: TGTGCCAGCAGTGAGTCCGTCTTTGGGTATGAGCAGTACTTC. This encodes CASSESVFGYEQYF.

This clonotype has just a few counts. One base away lies a much larger clone, so this may be a sequencing read error. This chain links TRBV20-1 with TRBJ2-4, with D maybe TRBD2 (6 bases). Germline V gene data show CDR1 as DFQATT and CDR2 as SNEGSKA (reference sequence). The CDR3 contains 13 residues. V lost 4 bases and J 13 bases, leaving 20 bases between the germline ends. The CDR3 DNA reads TGCAGTGCTACCACCGGGAGTGACAATGAGCAGTACTTC. Translated, it gives CSATTGSDNEQYF.

This clonotype was seen repeatedly, ten times or more. The V gene is TRBV7-2, the J gene TRBJ2-5; 14 bases are a match to TRBD2. The CDR3 extends over 16 amino acids. V was pared by 4 bases and J by 4 bases, with 5 bases of the junction left unmatched. Germline CDR1 and CDR2: SGHTA and FQGNSA. CDR3 amino acids: CASSYGLAGGRETQYF. The CDR3 nucleotides are TGTGCCAGCAGCTATGGACTAGCGGGGGGACGAGAGACCCAGTACTTC.

This clonotype came up many times. V is TRBV7-8 and J is TRBJ2-4; possible D gene TRBD2, 5 bases. The V gene lost 5 bases and the J gene lost 7 bases, with 21 bases spanning the gap. Germline V lookup: CDR1 SGHVS, CDR2 FQNEAQ. The CDR3 sequence is 16 residues long. In DNA form, the CDR3 reads TGTGCCAGCAGCCAATTTTCCGTATCGGGGATGAACATTCAGTACTTC. Translating it yields CASSQFSVSGMNIQYF.

A few counts support this clonotype. The chain has TRBV20-1 and TRBJ2-5; D unresolved. The V and J ends lost 6 bases and 5 bases respectively, with 16 bases between them. This CDR3 contains 13 residues. Germline CDR1 is DFQATT and CDR2 is SNEGSKA (reference sequence). The CDR3 is CSAQVRASETQYF. The CDR3, as DNA: TGCAGTGCCCAAGTCCGGGCTAGTGAGACCCAGTACTTC.

This clonotype was found many times. V is TRBV3-1 and J is TRBJ2-3; D gene ambiguous. The CDR3 spans 15 residues. CDR1 is LGHDT and CDR2 is YNNKEL in the germline V gene (reference sequence). The germline V and J ends were trimmed by 1 base and 2 bases, with 10 bases remaining between them. This CDR3 is CASSQVNSATDTQYF. The CDR3 nucleotides read TGTGCCAGCAGCCAAGTAAACTCTGCCACAGATACGCAGTATTTT.

The genes are TRBV10-3 and TRBJ2-5; TRBD2 matches at 12 bases. V dropped 3 bases and J dropped 3; count of bases not matched to a gene: 8. Per the germline V gene, CDR1 is ENHRY and CDR2 is SYGVKD. CDR3 size: 17 residues. Here the CDR3 reads CAISDLLAGGPKETQYF. The CDR3 bases are TGTGCCATCAGTGATCTGCTAGCGGGGGGGCCTAAAGAGACCCAGTACTTC.

Worth noting for this clonotype: This may be a read error, as it is one base from a much larger clone. This chain uses TRBV3-1 with TRBJ1-1, with D hard to call. CDR1 LGHDT and CDR2 YNNKEL come from the germline V gene (reference sequence). Trimming shortened V by 1 base and J by 1 base, and 4 bases separated the two germline ends. The CDR3 is 13 amino acids. CDR3 DNA sequence: TGTGCCAGCAGCCAAGTCGCGAACACTGAAGCTTTCTTT. Its protein is CASSQVANTEAFF.

This clonotype was seen only a few times. The chain couples TRBV4-3 to TRBJ2-3; 15 bases line up with TRBD2. The CDR3 sequence is 19 residues long. CDR1 and CDR2 from the germline V gene are LGHNA and YSLEER. The V segment lost 5 bases and the J segment 1 base; nucleotides outside the gene matches: 10. The CDR3 region has the DNA TGCGCCAGCAGCTTCTCGAGGACTAGCGGGGGGGCGGGCACAGATACGCAGTATTTT. Its translation: CASSFSRTSGGAGTDTQYF.

This clonotype was counted a few times. This chain links TRBV19 with TRBJ1-5, with 7 bases fitting TRBD1. CDR3 length: 14 residues. CDR1 and CDR2 (germline): LNHDA, SQIVND (reference sequence). Unmatched junction bases numbered 8, after V lost 7 bases and J lost 5 bases. As DNA, the CDR3 is TGTGCCAGTAACCTGAGGGACAGCTATCAGCCCCAGCATTTT. Translated, it gives CASNLRDSYQPQHF.

This clonotype was counted ten times or more. This chain uses TRBV20-1 with TRBJ1-2; D is ambiguous. CDR1 and CDR2 (germline): DFQATT, SNEGSKA (reference sequence). This CDR3 spans 12 amino acids. The V gene lost 8 bases and the J gene lost 4 bases, with 14 bases spanning the gap. The CDR3, as DNA: TGCAGTCAGGTGCACGGCACCTATGGCTACACCTTC. It is translated as CSQVHGTYGYTF.

This clonotype has at least ten counts. The chain is built from TRBV5-5 and TRBJ2-7, with D possibly being TRBD2 (6 bases). Germline V gene sequence: CDR1 SGHKS, CDR2 YYEKEE (reference sequence). Trimming left V 3 bases short and J 3 bases short, with 10 bases between. This CDR3 contains 13 residues. The CDR3 DNA follows: TGTGCCAGCAGCTCGGGAGAGGACTACGAGCAGTACTTC. Translated: CASSSGEDYEQYF.

This clonotype was detected many times. The J gene is TRBJ2-7, the V gene TRBV6-2 or TRBV6-3; D is possibly TRBD1 (6 bases). CDR1 MNHEY and CDR2 SVGEGT come from the germline V gene. The V gene lost 7 bases and the J gene lost 2 bases, with 15 bases spanning the gap. The CDR3 consists of 14 residues. The CDR3, as DNA: TGTGCCAGCACCAAAACAGGGTCCGCCTACGAGCAGTACTTC. Protein product: CASTKTGSAYEQYF.

For this clonotype: The junction shows a germline mismatch at one end, possibly a read error. The rearrangement uses TRBV7-2 and TRBJ2-6; tentative D call: TRBD2 (5 bases). This CDR3 is built from 16 residues. Looked up from germline, CDR1 is SGHTA and CDR2 is FQGNSA. The CDR3 sequence is CAGSRRSSSGANVLTF. DNA of the CDR3: TGTGCCGGCAGCCGGAGGAGCTCCTCTGGGGCCAACGTCCTGACTTTC.

This clonotype was recorded at least ten times. The chain links TRBV6-6 to TRBJ1-6; D is ambiguous. Deletions cut 5 bases from V and 6 bases from J, with 11 bases between. The CDR3 length is 14 residues. Germline CDR1 and CDR2: MNHNY and SVGAGI (reference sequence). The CDR3 loop is CASSRDLGNSPLHF. The DNA of the CDR3 is TGTGCCAGCAGTAGGGATCTGGGTAATTCACCCCTCCACTTT.

The table lists this clonotype with a few counts. CDR3 sequence (DNA): TGCGCCAGCAGCCAAGATGGTACAGGGGCTAATCAGCCCCAGCATTTT. This gives the protein CASSQDGTGANQPQHF. The chain carries TRBV4-1 and TRBJ1-5; 7 bases line up with TRBD1. The V gene's germline CDR1 is MGHRA and CDR2 YSYEKL. The CDR3 spans 16 residues. Trimming took 0 bases from V and 4 from J; bases not matched to a gene: 6.

Notes on this clonotype: A read error may be the cause here, since a much bigger clone is one base away. The chain links TRBV6-2 or TRBV6-3 to TRBJ2-7; D not resolved. The germline V gene has CDR1 MNHEY and CDR2 SVGEGT. This CDR3 has 11 residues. V was trimmed by 6 bases and J by 7 bases, leaving 10 bases between them. Here the CDR3 reads CASRFYNEQYF. The CDR3 DNA reads TGTGCCAGCAGATTTTACAATGAGCAGTACTTC.